This TCR beta chain comes out of a study of neurological immune-mediated disorders. With 10-nucleotide random UMIs, 5'RACE was used to make the cDNA. The output of every sequencing run exceeded 170 million TCR-beta sequences, derived from 15-18 subjects. Via MiXCR, TCRdb re-called the 5' RACE reads, giving one row per CDR3 protein. Of 55,000 to 65,000 distinct CDR3 sequences listed, around a tenth are singletons. Regarding time point: longitudinal time-point 1 (baseline). Unsorted libraries were prepared from 2 million PBMCs held at -80 C. This clonotype came up many times. CDR1 and CDR2 (germline): LNHNV, YYDKDF (reference sequence). CDR3 length: 14 amino acids. V dropped 0 bases and J dropped 3 bases, with 8 bases sitting between them.

The chain links TRBV15 to TRBJ1-2, with a weak D call TRBD1 (5 bases). Material: PBMCs. The TCR sequence derives from a male donor with HTLV-1-associated myelopathy (HAM/TSP). The CDR3 is CATSRDRGYYGYTF. DNA of the CDR3: TGTGCCACCAGCAGAGATCGGGGGTACTATGGCTACACCTTC.